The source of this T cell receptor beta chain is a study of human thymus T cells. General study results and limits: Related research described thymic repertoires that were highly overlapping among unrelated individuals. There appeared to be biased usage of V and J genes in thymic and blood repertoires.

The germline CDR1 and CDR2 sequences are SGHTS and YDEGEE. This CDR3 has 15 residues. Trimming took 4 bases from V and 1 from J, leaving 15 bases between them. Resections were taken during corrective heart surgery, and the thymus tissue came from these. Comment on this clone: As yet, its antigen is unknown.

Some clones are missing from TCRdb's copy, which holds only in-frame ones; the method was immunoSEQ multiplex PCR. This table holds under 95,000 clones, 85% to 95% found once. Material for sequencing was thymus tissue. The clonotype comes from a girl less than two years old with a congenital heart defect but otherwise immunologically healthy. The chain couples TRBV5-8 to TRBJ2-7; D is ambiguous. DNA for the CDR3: TGTGCCAGCAGCGTTGACCCCTATAATTCCTACGAGCAGTACTTC. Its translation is CASSVDPYNSYEQYF.